This TCR beta chain derives from a study of tumor-infiltrating lymphocytes in primary liver carcinoma. General study findings and limits: Blood had a significantly lower top-250-clone fraction than tumors did (p = 0.039).

The template, 450 to 650 ng total RNA, yielded TCR beta cDNA made with a constant-region primer. Employing slightly modified ARM-PCR, three nested multiplex PCR rounds were run, and these gave rise to the TCR beta libraries. Each of the first two PCR rounds ran approximately 11 cycles with TRBV1-TRBV30 forward and C-beta reverse primers. A single record per CDR3 protein comes from TCRdb applying MiXCR to the multiplex PCR reads. The profile covers just under 95,000 distinct CDR3 sequences, with about 73% appearing a single time and around 30% taken by the ten largest. To note about this clonotype: The antigen is unknown.

The study co-extracted DNA and RNA from roughly 20-30 mg of unsorted bulk tissue. Those patients suffered from chronic HBV infection and were treatment-naive. V lost 7 bases to trimming and J lost 12 bases; unmatched junction nucleotides: 7. CDR1 is SQVTM, CDR2 ANQGSEA, per germline. The CDR3 extends over 13 amino acids. This chain uses TRBV29-1 with TRBJ2-1; 15 bases fit TRBD2. The sequence was collected from a man aged 35 to 55 with primary liver carcinoma and hepatitis B virus infection. Sequencing was done on a sample of tumor-adjacent normal liver tissue. The CDR3 reads CSGRTSGRDMQFF. Here the CDR3 DNA reads TGCAGCGGCCGGACTAGCGGGAGGGATATGCAGTTCTTC.